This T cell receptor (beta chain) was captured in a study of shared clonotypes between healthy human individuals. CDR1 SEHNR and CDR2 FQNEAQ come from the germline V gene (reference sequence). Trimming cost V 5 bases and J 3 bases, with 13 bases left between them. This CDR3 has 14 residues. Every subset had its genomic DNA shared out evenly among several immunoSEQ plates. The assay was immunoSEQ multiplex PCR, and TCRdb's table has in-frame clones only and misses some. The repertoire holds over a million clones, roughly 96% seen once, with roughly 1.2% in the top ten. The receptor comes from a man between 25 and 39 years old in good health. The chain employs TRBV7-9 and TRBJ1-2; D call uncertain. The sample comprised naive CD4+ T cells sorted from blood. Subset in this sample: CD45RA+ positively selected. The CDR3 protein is CASSRRQTHYGYTF. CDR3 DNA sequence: TGTGCCAGCAGCCGACGCCAGACCCACTATGGCTACACCTTC.